This is a list of T cell receptor beta chains from one sample in a study of T cells in Graves' hyperthyroidism and ophthalmopathy. TCRdb recomputed calls from the multiplex PCR reads with MiXCR, one row per CDR3 protein. The sample carries around 420,000 distinct CDR3 sequences, 15% to 18% recorded once. Sequencing was done on a sample of blood. These receptor sequences come from a woman younger than 35 with Graves' hyperthyroidism. Each CDR3 is given with its conserved first and last residue. D genes are given only for firm matches.

V gene	D gene	J gene	CDR3 protein
TRBV7-3	TRBD1	TRBJ2-1	CASSFTGTGYSEQFF
TRBV4-1	.	TRBJ2-3	CASSQEAGPTDTQYF
TRBV7-2	.	TRBJ2-1	CASSFQGSYNEQFF
TRBV3-1	.	TRBJ2-5	CASSQSDGRLEETQYF
TRBV20-1	.	TRBJ2-7	CSASGSPSYEQYF
TRBV4-2	.	TRBJ2-7	CASSLTGVNSYEQYF
TRBV11-2	TRBD2	TRBJ2-1	CATPTSGRAGEQFF
TRBV6-1	.	TRBJ1-1	CASSSIRTMNTEAFF
TRBV3-1	TRBD2	TRBJ2-1	CASSQATSAYNEQFF
TRBV3-1	.	TRBJ2-5	CASSQSLVGSRETQYF
TRBV19	.	TRBJ2-3	CASSIATGPTDTQYF
TRBV7-8	.	TRBJ2-1	CASSLDFYNEQFF
TRBV27	.	TRBJ1-1	CASSTSIRGRAFF
TRBV2	.	TRBJ2-5	CASSGRGASSETQYF
TRBV20-1	.	TRBJ1-2	CSARPPRTGWTGYTF
TRBV11-1	.	TRBJ1-2	CASSPPPWTGAHGYTF
TRBV6-1	.	TRBJ1-1	CASSAWKNTEAFF
TRBV12-3/TRBV12-4	.	TRBJ2-2	CASSFVGELFF
TRBV2	.	TRBJ1-2	CASSGSPPGIDGYTF
TRBV10-3	TRBD2	TRBJ2-5	CATNPAGGGETQYF
TRBV12-3/TRBV12-4	.	TRBJ1-5	CASSRGLGVNNQPQHF
TRBV5-1	.	TRBJ1-6	CASSLGELVLDNSPLHF
TRBV6-2/TRBV6-3	.	TRBJ2-5	CASQRFGQETQYF
TRBV4-1	TRBD2	TRBJ2-7	CASSQDPNRAGGSYEQYF
TRBV7-2	.	TRBJ2-1	CASSLDLTTEQFF
TRBV2	.	TRBJ1-1	CASSDWTEAFF
TRBV5-1	.	TRBJ2-2	CASSLSPATGELFF
TRBV20-1	.	TRBJ1-6	CSARDLDRAEGSPLHF
TRBV11-2	.	TRBJ1-2	CASSTINRDYGYTF
TRBV12-3/TRBV12-4	TRBD1	TRBJ1-1	CASSLTGVGTEAFF
TRBV12-3/TRBV12-4	TRBD1	TRBJ2-1	CASSPPGQFNEQFF
TRBV7-3	TRBD2	TRBJ2-7	CASSLGGGRRNEQYF
TRBV11-2	.	TRBJ1-4	CASSLKRVAGNEKLFF
TRBV3-1	.	TRBJ2-3	CASSPPWAGGTDTQYF
TRBV28	.	TRBJ2-5	CASSLFAAQGETQYF
TRBV9	TRBD2	TRBJ2-3	CASSVSGGRNTDTQYF
TRBV12-3/TRBV12-4	.	TRBJ2-2	CASSALGARGTGELFF
TRBV29-1	TRBD1	TRBJ1-1	CSAGTGETEAFF
TRBV19	TRBD1	TRBJ2-7	CASSVGTGGFYEQYF
TRBV13	.	TRBJ2-3	CASSHALSGTDTQYF
TRBV5-1	TRBD2	TRBJ2-1	CASSWAGTSGNNEQFF
TRBV11-1	.	TRBJ2-1	CASSLPRRGNERFF
TRBV7-9	TRBD2	TRBJ2-1	CATQRLAGGGNEQFF
TRBV20-1	.	TRBJ2-1	CSARDRRVSYNEQFF
TRBV28	TRBD1	TRBJ2-5	CASSSSGGRSGTQYF
TRBV29-1	.	TRBJ1-1	CSVGSGGANSEAFF
TRBV20-1	.	TRBJ1-6	CSARDPGRNSPLHF
TRBV20-1	.	TRBJ2-6	CSANSGGSGANVLTF
TRBV10-3	TRBD1	TRBJ1-4	CAISSGMGQRNEKLFF
TRBV11-2	.	TRBJ1-1	CASSLGAGMNTEAFF
TRBV12-3/TRBV12-4	TRBD2	TRBJ2-1	CASSAGVRSYNEQFF
TRBV27	.	TRBJ1-1	CASSPTGLTEAFF
TRBV29-1	.	TRBJ2-3	CSTGGGTDTQYF